The T cell receptor beta chain described here comes from a study of cytomegalovirus exposure and HLA in healthy donors. The CDR3 loop spans 14 amino acids. Germline-derived CDR1 and CDR2 are MGHRA and YSYEKL. J lost 10 bases, V lost 4 bases, and 4 bases had no gene match. This PCR relied on a set of 60 Vbeta primers and 13 Jbeta primers. The method was immunoSEQ multiplex PCR; TCRdb's version includes in-frame clones alone and lacks a portion of them. The table records about 130,000 clones, 73% of them present only once. The study, taken as a whole, reports: When analyzed later, the rates of TCR association showed variation by HLA locus, with DRB1 the most and HLA-C the fewest. Sequences of the TCR beta chain were said to predict the HLA-A and HLA-B alleles of most subjects accurately. For TCR beta chains, V- and J-gene trimming was later linked to a missense DCLRE1C variant.

Only a few counts were recorded for this clone. Its antigen is unknown. J is TRBJ1-6 and V is TRBV4-1; 10 bases agree with TRBD1. The TCR was taken from a woman aged 40 to 50 in good health and CMV-seropositive. Sequences were obtained from PBMCs. The CDR3 sequence is CASSRDRGESPLHF. In nucleotides, the CDR3 is TGCGCCAGCAGCCGGGACAGGGGTGAATCACCCCTCCACTTT.